This entry concerns a single TCR beta chain. The sort gate was single viable CD3+CD4+CD8-CD45RO+ cells for memory CD4+ T cells. Only in-frame clones appear in the TCRdb table, and some are missing; sequencing was by immunoSEQ multiplex PCR. The data contain some 39,000 clones, about four fifths of them singletons. The data were taken from a study of memory CD4+ T cells and cytomegalovirus serostatus. V was trimmed by 2 bases and J by 10 bases, leaving 9 bases between them. CDR3 length equals 12 residues. Germline V CDR1 and CDR2: SGHTA, FQGNSA. Sample: memory CD4+ T cells from blood. The J gene is TRBJ2-1, the V gene TRBV7-2, with a possible D match to TRBD1 (5 bases). This receptor was identified in an adult in good health and CMV-seronegative. The CDR3 DNA reads as TGTGCCAGCAGCTTATTCAGGGCGGAGCAGTTCTTC. Protein: CASSLFRAEQFF. The complete variable domain, with remaining parts taken from reference TRBV7-2 and TRBJ2-1, reads GAGVSQSPSNKVTEKGKDVELRCDPISGHTALYWYRQSLGQGLEFLIYFQGNSAPDKSGLPSDRFSAERTGGSVSTLTIQRTQQEDSAVYLCASSLFRAEQFFGPGTRLTVL.